This TCR beta chain was retrieved from a study of blood T cell repertoires in COVID-19. Study-level background: Sample material is recorded as cDNA or gDNA derived from T cells, B-cell-depleted T cells, or PBMCs.

Participants were placed into cohorts based on the clinical history they reported. Source study methods: Reference gene primer amplification yielded estimated nucleated cell counts. TCRdb's copy holds only in-frame clones and misses some; the assay was immunoSEQ multiplex PCR. V and J calls and clone size come straight from that table; D and trimming were deduced from the DNA. Of under 350,000 clones listed, 80% to 90% were seen once; the top ten hold 3.5% to 4.5%. CDR3 length equals 18 residues. The sequencing sample was made of PBMCs or T cells enriched from blood (not recorded which). The chain links TRBV1 to TRBJ1-2; the DNA was not used to check the table's D call, TRBD1. TRBV1 is annotated as a pseudogene. The receptor was derived from a woman in her thirties or forties with acute COVID-19. This CDR3 is CTSSQSTGATVFNYGYTF. The DNA of the CDR3 is TGCACCAGCAGCCAATCGACAGGGGCTACGGTATTTAACTATGGCTACACCTTC.